This T cell receptor (beta chain) comes out of a study of T cells in tumors after PD-1 blockade (dated by TCRdb to between 2017 and 2020). Context from the whole study: Patients were excluded if they had prior checkpoint blockade, use of systemic immunosuppressants, or recent radiotherapy or other anti-cancer therapy within 4 weeks. Using site-matched tumors from BCC or SCC patients sampled before and after anti-PD-1 therapy, the study carried out paired single-cell RNA and TCR sequencing. A subset of patients also received ongoing daily vismodegib 150 mg during anti-PD-1 treatment. Clinical response was assessed using RECIST version 1.1. Bulk TCR sequencing was performed on around eleven peripheral blood samples from about five patients to compare blood and tumor clonotypes. An average of roughly 110,000 TCR templates (range about 21,000-280,000) and about 38,000 unique clonotypes was obtained for peripheral blood samples. Treatment consisted of either cemiplimab 350 mg every 2 weeks or pembrolizumab 200 mg every 3 weeks.

From the germline V gene, CDR1 is SGDLS and CDR2 is YYNGEE. Relative to germline, V is 6 bases shorter and J is 8 bases shorter, with 20 bases between their ends. Reading from cysteine to phenylalanine, the CDR3 counts 14 amino acids. The read is trimmed to its CDR3 DNA, 42 bases read in frame from base 1. The immunoSEQ platform was used to carry out deep TCRbeta sequencing. Per the authors' processing: Only productive rearrangements were exported from the immunoSEQ Analyzer for downstream analysis. T cell phenotypes were assigned to bulk TCRbeta clonotypes by matching the clonotypes to single-cell RNA+TCR-seq clones with the same TCRbeta sequence. Using bulk TCR sequencing data, clone enrichment in tumor was calculated by dividing a clone's tumor frequency by the same clone's PBMC frequency. GLIPH was used to group TCRs into specificity groups, clusters of distinct TCRs likely recognizing common antigens via shared CDR3 motifs. TCRdb re-hosts the immuneACCESS table, in-frame sequences only. Its copies lack some clones; in the studies checked, an unresolved V gene accounts for under half of them, and the cause for the rest is not known. V, J and clone size were drawn from that table, and D and trimming were deduced from the DNA. The sample records more than 11,000 clones, about 82% of which are singletons. 25% of the sample is held by the ten biggest clonotypes.

This specimen's time point label, per the study, means: after anti-PD-1 therapy. Genomic DNA extracted from tumor biopsies or peripheral blood was used for bulk TCRbeta sequencing, with input ranging from 616 ng to 6,004 ng. Every patient was a poor candidate for surgical resection and had histologically proven advanced or metastatic basal or squamous cell carcinoma. The basal cell carcinoma cohort was made up of some ten patients, and bulk tumor TCR sequencing was performed for roughly 8 of these patients. Findings and caveats that apply to the study as a whole: Roughly two fifths of tumor TCR clonotypes were detected in blood, and some novel exhausted tumor clones were observed in pre-treatment blood, which was taken as suggesting peripheral recruitment. The source of novel T cell clones was not identified and could include lymphoid organs or rare unexpanded clones within the tumor or its periphery.

As to this clone: This receptor's antigen is unknown. Base qualities are missing; no much larger clone stands one base away.

This TCR was sampled from a human donor with basal cell carcinoma. The chain couples TRBV9 to TRBJ1-2; TRBD1 is possibly the D segment (5 matching bases). This material consisted of PBMCs, taken after anti-PD-1 treatment. The bases are TGTGCCAGCACACTCGACGGGGGAGCGAGAGGCTACACCTTC. It codes for CASTLDGGARGYTF.